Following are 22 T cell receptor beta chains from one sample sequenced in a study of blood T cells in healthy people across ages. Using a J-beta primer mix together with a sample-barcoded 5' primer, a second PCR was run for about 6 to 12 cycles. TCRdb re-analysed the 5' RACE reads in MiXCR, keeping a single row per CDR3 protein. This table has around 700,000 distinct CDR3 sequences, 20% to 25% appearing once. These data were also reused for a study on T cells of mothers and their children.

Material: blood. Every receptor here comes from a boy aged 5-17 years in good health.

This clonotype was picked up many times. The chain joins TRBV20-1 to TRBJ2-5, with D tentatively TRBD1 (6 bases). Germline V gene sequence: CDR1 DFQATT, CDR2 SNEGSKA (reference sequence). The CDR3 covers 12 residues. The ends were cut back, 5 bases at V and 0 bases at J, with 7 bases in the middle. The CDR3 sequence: CSAGQNQETQYF. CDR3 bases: TGCAGTGCTGGACAGAACCAAGAGACCCAGTACTTC.

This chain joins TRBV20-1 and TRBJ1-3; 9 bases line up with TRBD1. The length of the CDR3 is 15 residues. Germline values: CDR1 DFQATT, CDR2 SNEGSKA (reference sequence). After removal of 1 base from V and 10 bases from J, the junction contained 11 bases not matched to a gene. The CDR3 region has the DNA TGCAGTGCTAGAGTTCCGGGACAGGGTTTAGGTACCATATATTTT. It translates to CSARVPGQGLGTIYF.

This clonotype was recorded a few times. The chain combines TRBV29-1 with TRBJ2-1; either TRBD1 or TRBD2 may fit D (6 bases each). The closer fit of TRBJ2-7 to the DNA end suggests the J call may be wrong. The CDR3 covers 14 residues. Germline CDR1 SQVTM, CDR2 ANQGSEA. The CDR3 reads CSVEGQGESYEQYF. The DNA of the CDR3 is TGCAGCGTGGAGGGACAAGGGGAGTCCTACGAGCAGTACTTC.

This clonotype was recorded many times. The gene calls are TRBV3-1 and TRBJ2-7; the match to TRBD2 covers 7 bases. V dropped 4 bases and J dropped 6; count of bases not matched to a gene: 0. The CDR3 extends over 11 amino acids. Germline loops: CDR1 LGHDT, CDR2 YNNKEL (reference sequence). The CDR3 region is CASSRGGEQYF. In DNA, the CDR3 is TGTGCCAGCAGCCGGGGGGGCGAGCAGTACTTC.

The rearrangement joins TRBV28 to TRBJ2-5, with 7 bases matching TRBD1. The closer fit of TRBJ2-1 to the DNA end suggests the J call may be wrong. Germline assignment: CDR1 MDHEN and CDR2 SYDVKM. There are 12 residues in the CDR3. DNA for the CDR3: TGTGCCAGCAGTTTTGAGGGGGCCGGGCAGTTCTTC. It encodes CASSFEGAGQFF.

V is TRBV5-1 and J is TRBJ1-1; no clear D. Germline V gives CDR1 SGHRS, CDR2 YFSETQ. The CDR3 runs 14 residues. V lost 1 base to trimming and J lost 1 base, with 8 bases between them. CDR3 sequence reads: CASSLSSGNTEAFF. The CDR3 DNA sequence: TGCGCCAGCAGCTTGAGTTCAGGGAACACTGAAGCTTTCTTT. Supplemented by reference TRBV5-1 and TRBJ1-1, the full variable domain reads KAGVTQTPRYLIKTRGQQVTLSCSPISGHRSVSWYQQTPGQGLQFLFEYFSETQRNKGNFPGRFSGRQFSNSRSEMNVSTLELGDSALYLCASSLSSGNTEAFFGQGTRLTVV.

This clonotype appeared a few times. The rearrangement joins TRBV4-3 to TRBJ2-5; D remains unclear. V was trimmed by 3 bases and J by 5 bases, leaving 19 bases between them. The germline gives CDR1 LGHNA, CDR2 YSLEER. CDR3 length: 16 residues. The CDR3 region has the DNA TGCGCCAGCAGCCATAGCACAGCCGCTTCCGGGGAGACCCAGTACTTC. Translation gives CASSHSTAASGETQYF.

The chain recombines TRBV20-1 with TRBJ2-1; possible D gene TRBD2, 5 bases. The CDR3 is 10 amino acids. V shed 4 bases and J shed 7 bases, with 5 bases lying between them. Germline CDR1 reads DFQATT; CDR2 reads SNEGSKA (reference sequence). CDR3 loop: CSAIANEQFF. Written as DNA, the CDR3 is TGCAGTGCTATAGCGAATGAGCAGTTCTTC.

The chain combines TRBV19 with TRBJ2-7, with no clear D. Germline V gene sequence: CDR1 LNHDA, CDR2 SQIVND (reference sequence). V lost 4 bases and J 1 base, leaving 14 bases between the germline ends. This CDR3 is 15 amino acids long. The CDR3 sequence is CASSNGRSRSYEQYF. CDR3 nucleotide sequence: TGTGCCAGTAGTAATGGTAGGTCGCGGTCCTACGAGCAGTACTTC.

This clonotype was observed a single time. Here the CDR3 reads CSARDRVGDLTYNEQFF. The DNA for the CDR3 is TGCAGTGCTAGAGATAGGGTAGGGGACCTTACCTACAATGAGCAGTTCTTC. J is TRBJ2-1 and V is TRBV20-1; D tentatively fits TRBD1 or TRBD2 (5 bases each). V dropped 0 bases and J dropped 2 bases, with 17 bases sitting between them. This CDR3 has 17 amino acids. Germline V gives CDR1 DFQATT, CDR2 SNEGSKA (reference sequence).

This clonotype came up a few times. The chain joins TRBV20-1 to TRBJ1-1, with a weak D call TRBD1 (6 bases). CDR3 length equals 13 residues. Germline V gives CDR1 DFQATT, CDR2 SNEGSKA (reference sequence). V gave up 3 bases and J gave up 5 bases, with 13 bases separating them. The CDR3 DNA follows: TGCAGTGCTAGTGGGCAGGGGAGGACTGAAGCTTTCTTT. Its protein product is CSASGQGRTEAFF.

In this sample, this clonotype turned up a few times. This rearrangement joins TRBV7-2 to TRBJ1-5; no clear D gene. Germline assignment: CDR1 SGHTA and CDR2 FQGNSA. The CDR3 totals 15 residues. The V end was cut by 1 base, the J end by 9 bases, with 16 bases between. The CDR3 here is CASSLERGGVSPQHF. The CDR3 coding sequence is TGTGCCAGCAGCTTAGAGCGGGGTGGGGTGTCGCCCCAGCATTTT.

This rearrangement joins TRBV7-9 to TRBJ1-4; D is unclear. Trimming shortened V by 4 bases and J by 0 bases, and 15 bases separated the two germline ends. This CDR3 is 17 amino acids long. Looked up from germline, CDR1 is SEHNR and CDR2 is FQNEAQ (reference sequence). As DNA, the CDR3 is TGTGCCAGCAGCTCCCCCCTTCACGGTGCAACTAATGAAAAACTGTTTTTT. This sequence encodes CASSSPLHGATNEKLFF. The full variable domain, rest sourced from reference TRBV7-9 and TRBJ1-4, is DTGVSQNPRHKITKRGQNVTFRCDPISEHNRLYWYRQTLGQGPEFLTYFQNEAQLEKSRLLSDRFSAERPKGSFSTLEIQRTEQGDSAMYLCASSSPLHGATNEKLFFGSGTQLSVL.

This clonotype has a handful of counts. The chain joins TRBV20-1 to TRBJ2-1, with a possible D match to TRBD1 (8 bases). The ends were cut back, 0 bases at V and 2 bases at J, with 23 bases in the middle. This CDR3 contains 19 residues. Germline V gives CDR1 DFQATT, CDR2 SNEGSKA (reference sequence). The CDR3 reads CSARDDRGGSTTAYNEQFF. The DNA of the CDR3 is TGCAGTGCTAGAGATGACAGGGGCGGGAGTACGACCGCCTACAATGAGCAGTTCTTC.

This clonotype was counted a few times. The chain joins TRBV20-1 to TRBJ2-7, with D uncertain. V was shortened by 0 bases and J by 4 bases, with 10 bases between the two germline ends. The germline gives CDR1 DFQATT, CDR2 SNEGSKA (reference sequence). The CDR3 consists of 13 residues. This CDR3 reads CSARDGLFYEQYF. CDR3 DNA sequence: TGCAGTGCTAGAGATGGGCTCTTTTACGAGCAGTACTTC.

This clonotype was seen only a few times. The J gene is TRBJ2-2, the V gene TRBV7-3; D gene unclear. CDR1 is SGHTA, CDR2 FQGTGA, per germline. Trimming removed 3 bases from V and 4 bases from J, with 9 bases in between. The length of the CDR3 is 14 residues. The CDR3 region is CASSFSGATGELFF. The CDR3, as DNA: TGTGCCAGCAGCTTCAGTGGTGCCACCGGGGAGCTGTTTTTT.

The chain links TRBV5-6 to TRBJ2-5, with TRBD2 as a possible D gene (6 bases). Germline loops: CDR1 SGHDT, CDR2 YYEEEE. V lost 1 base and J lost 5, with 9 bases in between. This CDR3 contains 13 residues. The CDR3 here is CASSLFGGETQYF. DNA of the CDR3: TGTGCCAGCAGCTTGTTCGGGGGTGAGACCCAGTACTTC.

The CDR3 spells CASSPHEGTGELFF. The CDR3 bases are TGTGCCAGCAGCCCGCACGAGGGCACCGGGGAGCTGTTTTTT. The chain uses TRBV7-2 and TRBJ2-2; possibly TRBD2 for D (5 bases). The CDR3 extends over 14 amino acids. From germline, CDR1 is SGHTA and CDR2 FQGNSA. The V and J ends lost 5 bases and 4 bases respectively, with 11 bases between them.

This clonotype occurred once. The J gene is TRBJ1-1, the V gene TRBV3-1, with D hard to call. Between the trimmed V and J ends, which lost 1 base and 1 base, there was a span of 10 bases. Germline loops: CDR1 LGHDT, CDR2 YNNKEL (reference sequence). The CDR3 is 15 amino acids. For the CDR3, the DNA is TGTGCCAGCAGCCAAGCTGCAAACCCGAACACTGAAGCTTTCTTT. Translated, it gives CASSQAANPNTEAFF.

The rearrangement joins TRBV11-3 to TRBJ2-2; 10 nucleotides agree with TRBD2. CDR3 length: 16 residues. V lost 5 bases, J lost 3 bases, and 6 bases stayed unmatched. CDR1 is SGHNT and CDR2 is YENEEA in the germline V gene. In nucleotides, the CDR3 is TGTGCCAGCAGCCCCGGACTAGCGGAGGACACCGGGGAGCTGTTTTTT. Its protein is CASSPGLAEDTGELFF.

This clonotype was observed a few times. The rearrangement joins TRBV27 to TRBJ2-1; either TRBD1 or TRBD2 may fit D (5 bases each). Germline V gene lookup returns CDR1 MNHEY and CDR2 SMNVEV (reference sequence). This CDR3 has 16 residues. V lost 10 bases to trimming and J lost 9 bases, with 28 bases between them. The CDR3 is CATRDRLFGGLGEQFF. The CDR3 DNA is TGTGCCACCAGAGATCGACTGTTTGGGGGATTAGGTGAGCAGTTCTTC.

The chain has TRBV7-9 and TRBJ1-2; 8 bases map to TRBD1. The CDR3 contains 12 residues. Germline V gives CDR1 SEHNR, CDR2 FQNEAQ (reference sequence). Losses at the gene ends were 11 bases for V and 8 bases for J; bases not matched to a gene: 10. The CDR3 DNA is TGTGCCTGCGATCTCGGGACAGGCGGCTACACCTTC. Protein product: CACDLGTGGYTF.